The present T cell receptor (beta chain) was sequenced within a study of beta chain features in type 1 diabetes. Isolated RNA was reverse transcribed in full, so expressed TCRB transcripts were sequenced. Profiled with immunoSEQ multiplex PCR; TCRdb holds only in-frame clones, not every one. The data show roughly 400,000 clones, 8.5% to 10% seen once. This clone was seen only a few times. Its antigen is undetermined. Findings of the study overall: Among patients with Type 1 diabetes, TCRB CDR3s were moderately but significantly shorter in every one of the four CD4+ subsets. Equally in patients and controls, PCR might preferentially amplify shorter templates.

Trimming stripped 7 bases from V and 1 base from J, with 20 bases between. The CDR3 covers 17 residues. Germline V CDR1 and CDR2: MDHEN, SYDVKM. The chain uses TRBV28 and TRBJ1-5; D is possibly TRBD1 (6 bases). The TCR comes from a young man with type 1 diabetes. Sequencing was performed on central memory CD4+ T cells from blood. The CDR3 spells CASIMRGAGGSNQPQHF. CDR3 nucleotide sequence: TGTGCCAGCATCATGAGGGGGGCTGGGGGAAGCAATCAGCCCCAGCATTTT.